The 19 T cell receptor beta chains reported below all come from one sample, sequenced in a study of T cells after yellow fever vaccination. TCRdb re-called the 5' RACE reads with MiXCR, one entry per CDR3 protein. Of fewer than 450,000 distinct CDR3 sequences detected, 7% to 9% appear once; the ten largest clones hold about 16%. Sequenced here: PBMCs, sampled approximately 47 days after the first yellow fever vaccination. The source of these receptors is a man in his late teens or twenties who received the YFV17D yellow fever vaccine.

V usage is TRBV5-4 and J usage is TRBJ2-5; unclear D gene. CDR3 length: 12 amino acids. The germline gives CDR1 SGHNT, CDR2 YYREEE (reference sequence). V gave up 2 bases and J gave up 3 bases, with 5 bases separating them. CDR3 region: CASSLPKETQYF. Here the CDR3 DNA reads TGTGCCAGCAGCTTACCGAAAGAGACCCAGTACTTC.

The table lists this clonotype with a few counts. The chain is built from TRBV5-5 and TRBJ2-1, with D unclear. The germline V gene has CDR1 SGHKS and CDR2 YYEKEE (reference sequence). This CDR3 comprises 13 residues. The V and J ends lost 1 base and 3 bases respectively, with 5 bases between them. This CDR3 reads CASSLRDYNEQFF. In DNA, the CDR3 is TGTGCCAGCAGCTTGAGGGACTACAATGAGCAGTTCTTC.

This chain uses TRBV5-6 with TRBJ1-1; D unresolved. The CDR3 covers 14 residues. Trimming shortened V by 2 bases and J by 5 bases, and 13 bases separated the two germline ends. Germline V gene lookup returns CDR1 SGHDT and CDR2 YYEEEE. The CDR3: CASSLMGFGTEAFF. CDR3 coding DNA: TGTGCCAGCAGCTTAATGGGTTTCGGTACTGAAGCTTTCTTT. The full variable domain, its missing parts supplied by reference TRBV5-6 and TRBJ1-1, is DAGVTQSPTHLIKTRGQQVTLRCSPKSGHDTVSWYQQALGQGPQFIFQYYEEEERQRGNFPDRFSGHQFPNYSSELNVNALLLGDSALYLCASSLMGFGTEAFFGQGTRLTVV.

This chain connects TRBV7-9 to TRBJ2-3, with D unclear. Germline CDR1 reads SEHNR; CDR2 reads FQNEAQ (reference sequence). CDR3 length equals 16 residues. V gave up 5 bases and J gave up 0 bases, with 15 bases separating them. DNA for the CDR3: TGTGCCAGCAGCCCCCCGACGGCTGTTAGCACAGATACGCAGTATTTT. Its translation: CASSPPTAVSTDTQYF.

In this sample, this clonotype turned up a few times. The chain recombines TRBV29-1 with TRBJ2-3, with TRBD1 matching 10 bases. The length of the CDR3 is 12 residues. Germline assignment: CDR1 SQVTM and CDR2 ANQGSEA. The trim removed 7 bases at V and 5 bases at J, leaving 3 bases unmatched. CDR3 loop: CSAGTGVDTQYF. DNA of the CDR3: TGCAGCGCTGGGACAGGGGTAGATACGCAGTATTTT.

This clonotype was seen a handful of times. The chain combines TRBV7-9 with TRBJ2-3; D possibly matches TRBD1 or TRBD2 (6 bases each). The germline CDR1 and CDR2 sequences are SEHNR and FQNEAQ (reference sequence). The CDR3 loop spans 16 amino acids. Deletions cut 4 bases from V and 2 bases from J, with 16 bases between. This chain's CDR3 is CASSSGVGDFTDTQYF. The DNA of the CDR3 is TGTGCCAGCAGCTCAGGGGTGGGGGACTTCACAGATACGCAGTATTTT. The full variable domain, its missing parts supplied by reference TRBV7-9 and TRBJ2-3, is DTGVSQNPRHKITKRGQNVTFRCDPISEHNRLYWYRQTLGQGPEFLTYFQNEAQLEKSRLLSDRFSAERPKGSFSTLEIQRTEQGDSAMYLCASSSGVGDFTDTQYFGPGTRLTVL.

J is TRBJ2-1 and V is TRBV20-1; 9 bases align to TRBD2. Germline V lookup: CDR1 DFQATT, CDR2 SNEGSKA (reference sequence). The junction had 14 bases not matched to a gene; V was cut back by 5 bases and J by 0 bases. This CDR3 is 18 amino acids long. The CDR3, as DNA: TGCAGTGCTCGGCAGTATAGCGGGGGCCAAAGCTCCTACAATGAGCAGTTCTTC. It specifies CSARQYSGGQSSYNEQFF.

Only a few counts were recorded for this clonotype. The chain recombines TRBV20-1 with TRBJ2-3, with TRBD2 identical over 14 bases. Germline V gives CDR1 DFQATT, CDR2 SNEGSKA (reference sequence). This CDR3 has 17 amino acids. V shed 5 bases, J shed 5 bases, and the junction held 12 bases outside the gene matches. The DNA of the CDR3 is TGCAGTGCTGCCGGGACTAGCGGGGGAGCCTTCAAAGATACGCAGTATTTT. This gives the protein CSAAGTSGGAFKDTQYF.

The rearrangement uses TRBV20-1 and TRBJ1-2, with a tentative D call TRBD1 (5 bases). The V end lost 3 bases, the J end lost 4 bases, and 15 bases lay between the germline ends. Germline CDR1 reads DFQATT; CDR2 reads SNEGSKA (reference sequence). The CDR3 runs 14 residues. CDR3 loop: CSARRGTVSYGYTF. CDR3 bases: TGCAGTGCTAGGAGAGGGACGGTTAGCTATGGCTACACCTTC.

The sample holds many counts of this clonotype. The J gene is TRBJ2-3, the V gene TRBV7-2, with a tentative D call TRBD1 (5 bases). CDR3 length equals 16 residues. Germline CDR1 and CDR2: SGHTA and FQGNSA. Trimming took off 0 bases at V and 1 base at J, with 11 bases between the two ends. This CDR3 reads CASSLAPGSGTDTQYF. The DNA of the CDR3 is TGTGCCAGCAGCTTAGCCCCAGGGTCCGGCACAGATACGCAGTATTTT.

The genes are TRBV5-4 and TRBJ2-5, with no clear D. The germline gives CDR1 SGHNT, CDR2 YYREEE (reference sequence). V lost 2 bases to trimming and J lost 2 bases, with 10 bases between them. The CDR3 length is 14 residues. The CDR3 DNA reads TGTGCCAGCAGCTTCCCGGGTCTACAAGAGACCCAGTACTTC. This sequence encodes CASSFPGLQETQYF. Drawing the rest from reference TRBV5-4 and TRBJ2-5, the complete variable domain is ETGVTQSPTHLIKTRGQQVTLRCSSQSGHNTVSWYQQALGQGPQFIFQYYREEENGRGNFPPRFSGLQFPNYSSELNVNALELDDSALYLCASSFPGLQETQYFGPGTRLLVL.

This clonotype showed up just a few times. V usage is TRBV20-1 and J usage is TRBJ1-1; 8 bases map to TRBD1. This CDR3 is 13 amino acids long. V gave up 7 bases and J gave up 4 bases; unmatched junction bases: 8. Germline CDR1 is DFQATT and CDR2 is SNEGSKA (reference sequence). The CDR3 sequence is CSVPGGEGTEAFF. The CDR3 DNA is TGCAGTGTCCCAGGGGGCGAGGGCACTGAAGCTTTCTTT.

J is TRBJ1-5 and V is TRBV20-1; tentatively, D is TRBD1 (6 bases). The CDR3 loop spans 13 amino acids. V was cut by 6 bases and J by 2 bases, with 11 bases left in between. Germline CDR1 reads DFQATT; CDR2 reads SNEGSKA (reference sequence). The CDR3 spells CSALGGGNQPQHF. The CDR3 DNA sequence: TGCAGTGCCCTAGGGGGGGGCAATCAGCCCCAGCATTTT.

V gene TRBV6-1 combines with J gene TRBJ2-1; 9 bases are shared with TRBD1. The V gene's germline CDR1 is MNHNS and CDR2 SASEGT. This CDR3 contains 14 residues. Unmatched junction bases numbered 3, after V lost 6 bases and J lost 3 bases. Written as DNA, the CDR3 is TGTGCCAGCAGCAGACAGGGGGGCTACAATGAGCAGTTCTTC. It specifies CASSRQGGYNEQFF.

This sequence joins TRBV20-1 and TRBJ2-2; 10 bases are a match to TRBD1. Trimming cost V 5 bases and J 5 bases; bases outside gene matches: 11. Germline V gene lookup returns CDR1 DFQATT and CDR2 SNEGSKA (reference sequence). CDR3 length: 16 residues. The CDR3 sequence: CSARRDRGSRTGELFF. Written as DNA, the CDR3 is TGCAGTGCTCGCCGGGACAGGGGTAGTCGAACCGGGGAGCTGTTTTTT.

In this sample, this clonotype turned up a few times. The rearrangement uses TRBV6-2 or TRBV6-3 and TRBJ1-2, with TRBD1 as a possible D gene (6 bases). Germline V gives CDR1 MNHEY, CDR2 SVGEGT. V lost 7 bases and J 2 bases, leaving 17 bases between the germline ends. This CDR3 spans 15 amino acids. The CDR3 region has the DNA TGTGCCAGCACCATAGACACGACAGGAAACTATGGCTACACCTTC. It is translated as CASTIDTTGNYGYTF.

This clonotype was found a few times. CDR3 nucleotides: TGTGCCAGCAGTGAGGCAGGCACGAATCAGTCACCCCTCCACTTT. Translated, it gives CASSEAGTNQSPLHF. This chain connects TRBV11-1 to TRBJ1-6; D gene unclear. This CDR3 comprises 15 residues. Germline V gene lookup returns CDR1 SGHAT and CDR2 FQDESV (reference sequence). Trimming pared 6 bases from V and 10 bases from J, leaving 19 bases between.

This clonotype was seen ten or more times. The V gene is TRBV7-2, the J gene TRBJ2-1, with 9 nucleotides matching TRBD1. Trimming cost V 4 bases and J 7 bases; bases outside gene matches: 8. This CDR3 spans 15 amino acids. Looked up from germline, CDR1 is SGHTA and CDR2 is FQGNSA. The CDR3 loop reads CASSSGTGRLNEQFF. The CDR3 DNA sequence: TGTGCCAGCAGCTCCGGGACAGGGAGGTTAAATGAGCAGTTCTTC.

This sequence joins TRBV5-1 and TRBJ1-1; D unresolved. The V and J ends lost 0 bases and 4 bases respectively, with 16 bases between them. The CDR3 contains 16 residues. Germline CDR1 reads SGHRS; CDR2 reads YFSETQ. CDR3 region: CASSLGPMTETTEAFF. In DNA form, the CDR3 reads TGCGCCAGCAGCTTGGGGCCGATGACTGAAACCACTGAAGCTTTCTTT.